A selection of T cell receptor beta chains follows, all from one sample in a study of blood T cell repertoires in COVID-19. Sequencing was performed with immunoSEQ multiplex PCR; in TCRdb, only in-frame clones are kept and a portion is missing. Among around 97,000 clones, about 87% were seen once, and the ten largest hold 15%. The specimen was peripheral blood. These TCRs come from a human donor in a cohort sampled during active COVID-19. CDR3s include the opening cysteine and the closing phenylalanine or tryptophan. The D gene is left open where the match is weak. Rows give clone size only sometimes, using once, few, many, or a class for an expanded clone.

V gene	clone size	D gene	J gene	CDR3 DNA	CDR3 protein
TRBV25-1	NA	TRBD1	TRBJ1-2	TGTGCCAGCAGTGGAGCCGGGACAGCGAGTAACTATGGCTACACCTTC	CASSGAGTASNYGYTF
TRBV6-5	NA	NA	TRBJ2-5	TGTGCCAGCAGTTACCGCGGACAGTTGGAGACCCAGTACTTC	CASSYRGQLETQYF
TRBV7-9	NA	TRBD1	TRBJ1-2	TGTGCCAGCACCCAGGGGGGCCAAAACTATGGCTACACCTTC	CASTQGGQNYGYTF
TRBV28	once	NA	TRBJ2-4	TGTGCCAGCACCAGGGGTCGGATAGCCAAAAACATTCAGTACTTC	CASTRGRIAKNIQYF
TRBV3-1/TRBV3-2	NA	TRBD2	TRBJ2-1	TGTGCCAGCAGTCGACCTCACGGGAGGCGTCTCTCCTACAATGAGCAGTTCTTC	CASSRPHGRRLSYNEQFF
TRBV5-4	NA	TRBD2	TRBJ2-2	TGTGCCAGCAGCTCAGGGACTAGCGGGGGGGCCGGGCCCGGGGAGCTGTTTTTT	CASSSGTSGGAGPGELFF
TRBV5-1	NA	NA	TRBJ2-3	TGCGCCAGCACCTTACAGGGATTAGACACAGATACGCAGTATTTT	CASTLQGLDTDTQYF
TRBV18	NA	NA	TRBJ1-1	TGTGCCAGCTCTCGAGTACAGAGGAACACTGAAGCTTTCTTT	CASSRVQRNTEAFF
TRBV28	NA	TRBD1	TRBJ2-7	TGTGCCAGCTTGGGGGGACAGGGATACGAGCAGTACTTC	CASLGGQGYEQYF
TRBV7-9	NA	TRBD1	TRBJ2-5	TGTGCCAGCAGCTTCAGACAGGGGGAAGAGACCCAGTACTTC	CASSFRQGEETQYF
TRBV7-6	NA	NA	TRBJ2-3	TGTGCCAGCAGCATACGACCAACAGGGATCGGGACAGATACGCAGTATTTT	CASSIRPTGIGTDTQYF
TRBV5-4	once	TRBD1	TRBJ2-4	TGTGCCAGCAGCTCGCTCGCGGGACAGGGGGCCCCCCTAGCCAAAAACATTCAGTACTTC	CASSSLAGQGAPLAKNIQYF
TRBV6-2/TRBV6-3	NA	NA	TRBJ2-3	TGTGCCAGCAGTTACTCAAGGGGGAGCACCACAGATACGCAGTATTTT	CASSYSRGSTTDTQYF
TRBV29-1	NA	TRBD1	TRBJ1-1	TGCAGCGTCCCCCGGGACAGGGCCGACACTGAAGCTTTCTTT	CSVPRDRADTEAFF
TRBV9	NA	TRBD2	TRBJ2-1	TGTGCCAGCAGCGTGACTAGCGGGTACAATGAGCAGTTCTTC	CASSVTSGYNEQFF
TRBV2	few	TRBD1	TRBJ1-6	TGTGCCAGCAGCCAGACAGGGAGTGGGTCACCCCTCCACTTT	CASSQTGSGSPLHF
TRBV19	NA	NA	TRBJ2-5	TGTGCCAGTAGTAAGGACCCAGGGGTCTGGGAGACCCAGTACTTC	CASSKDPGVWETQYF
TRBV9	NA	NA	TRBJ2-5	TGTGCCAGCAGCGTAGGGACTATAGCGAAAGAGACCCAGTACTTC	CASSVGTIAKETQYF
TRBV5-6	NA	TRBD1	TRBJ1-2	TGTGCCAGCAGCTCGAAGGACAGGGTTGATGGCTACACCTTC	CASSSKDRVDGYTF
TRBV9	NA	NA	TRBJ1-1	TGTGCCAGCAGCGTAGAGGGGAGGGCCAACACTGAAGCTTTCTTT	CASSVEGRANTEAFF
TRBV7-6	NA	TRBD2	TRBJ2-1	TGTGCCAGCAGCTTTCGACTAGCGGGGAGCGTCACCTACAATGAGCAGTTCTTC	CASSFRLAGSVTYNEQFF
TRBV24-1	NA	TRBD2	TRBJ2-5	TGTGCCACCATGGGTAGCGGGAGGACTCAAGAGACCCAGTACTTC	CATMGSGRTQETQYF
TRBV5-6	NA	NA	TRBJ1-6	TGTGCCAGCAGGTCGGGACGATATCAGGGGTCACCCCTCCACTTT	CASRSGRYQGSPLHF
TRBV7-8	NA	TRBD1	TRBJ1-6	TGTGCCACATCCCCCCGGACAGGCTATAATTCACCCCTCCACTTT	CATSPRTGYNSPLHF
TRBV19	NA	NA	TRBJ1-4	TGTGCCAGTAGTCGGGAAGGGGGAAAGGATGAAAAACTGTTTTTT	CASSREGGKDEKLFF
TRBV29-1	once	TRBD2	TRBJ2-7	TGCAGCGTTGGCGGGAGAGGGGCGTACGAGCAGTACTTC	CSVGGRGAYEQYF
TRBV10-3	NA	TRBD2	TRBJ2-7	TGTGCCGTCAATTTTAGCGGGGGGGCTCCAACCTACGAGCAGTACTTC	CAVNFSGGAPTYEQYF
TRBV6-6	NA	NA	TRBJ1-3	TGTGCCAGCAGTTACATCCGGAGCCACTCTGGAAACACCATATATTTT	CASSYIRSHSGNTIYF
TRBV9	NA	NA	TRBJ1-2	TGTGCCAGCAGCGTAGCCTCAGCTAACTATGGCTACACCTTC	CASSVASANYGYTF
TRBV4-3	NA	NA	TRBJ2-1	TGCGCCAGCAGCCAGGGGCCGACAGATGAGCAGTTCTTC	CASSQGPTDEQFF
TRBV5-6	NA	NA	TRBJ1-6	TGTGCCAGCAGCTTGGGCAGGCCCGGCTCCTATAATTCACCCCTCCACTTT	CASSLGRPGSYNSPLHF
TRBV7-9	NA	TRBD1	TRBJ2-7	TGTGCCAGCAACCGTCTTATGGGACAGGGTCTGACTAGTCCTTACGAGCAGTACTTC	CASNRLMGQGLTSPYEQYF
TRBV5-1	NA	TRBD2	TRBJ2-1	TGCGCCAGCAGCTTGCGGACTAGCGGGAGGCACCTATACAATGAGCAGTTCTTC	CASSLRTSGRHLYNEQFF
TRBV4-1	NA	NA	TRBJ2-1	TGCGCCAGCAGCCTGTTGGGGGGACCCTACAATGAGCAGTTCTTC	CASSLLGGPYNEQFF
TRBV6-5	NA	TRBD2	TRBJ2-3	TGTGCCAGCAGTTTTACGGGAGGGCGGGCCACAGATACGCAGTATTTT	CASSFTGGRATDTQYF
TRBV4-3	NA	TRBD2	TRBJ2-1	TGCGCCAGCAGCCGGGAGACTAGCGGGAGGGGCGATGAGCAGTTCTTC	CASSRETSGRGDEQFF
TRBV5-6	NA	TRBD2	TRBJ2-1	TGTGCCAGCAGCTTTACGCGGGAGGCATGGACCTACAATGAGCAGTTCTTC	CASSFTREAWTYNEQFF
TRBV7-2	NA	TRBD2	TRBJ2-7	TGTGCCAGCAGCTCGACTAGCGGGTTACGGGAGCAGTACTTC	CASSSTSGLREQYF
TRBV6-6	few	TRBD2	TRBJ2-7	TGTGCCAGCTTTAACCGGGACTATTCCTACGAGCAGTACTTC	CASFNRDYSYEQYF
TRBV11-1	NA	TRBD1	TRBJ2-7	TGTGCCAGCAGCTTAGACGGACAGGGTCTCTACGAGCAGTACTTC	CASSLDGQGLYEQYF
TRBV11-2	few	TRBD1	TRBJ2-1	TGTGCCAGCAGACGTACAGGGGTCAATGAGCAGTTCTTC	CASRRTGVNEQFF
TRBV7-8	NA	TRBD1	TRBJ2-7	TGTGCCAGCAGTCCCCTCATCGGGGGGGACAGGGGTTCCTACGAGCAGTACTTC	CASSPLIGGDRGSYEQYF
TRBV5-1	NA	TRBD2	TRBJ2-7	TGCGCCAGCAGCTTAAAGACTAGCGGGAGAGTTGACGAGCAGTACTTC	CASSLKTSGRVDEQYF
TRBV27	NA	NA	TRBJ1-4	TGTGCCAGCAGCCGTATGCAGGCTGCAACTAATGAAAAACTGTTTTTT	CASSRMQAATNEKLFF
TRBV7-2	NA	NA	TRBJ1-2	TGTGCCAGCAGCCTTGCTACAGGGAACGAAGGCTACACCTTC	CASSLATGNEGYTF
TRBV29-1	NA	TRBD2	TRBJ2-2	TGCAGCGTTGATAGGGAGGGGACCGGGGAGCTGTTTTTT	CSVDREGTGELFF
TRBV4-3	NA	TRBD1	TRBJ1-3	TGCGCCAGCAGCCAAGGCGGGACAGGGCGGTATTTT	CASSQGGTGRYF
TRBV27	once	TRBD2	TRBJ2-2	TGTGCCAGCGGGAGCGGGGTGAACACCGGGGAGCTGTTTTTT	CASGSGVNTGELFF
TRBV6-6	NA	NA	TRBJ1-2	TGTGCCAGCAGTTACGCAGTTCAGGGTAACGATGGCTACACCTTC	CASSYAVQGNDGYTF
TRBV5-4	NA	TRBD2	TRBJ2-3	TGTGCCAGCAGCTGGGTAGCGGGACGGACAGATACGCAGTATTTT	CASSWVAGRTDTQYF
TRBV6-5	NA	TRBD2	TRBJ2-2	TGTGCCAGCAGTTACGGACTAGCGAACACCGGGGAGCTGTTTTTT	CASSYGLANTGELFF
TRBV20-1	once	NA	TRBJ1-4	TGCAGTGCTAGAGATCGGGCAGAGGGACTCTGG	CSARDRAEGLW
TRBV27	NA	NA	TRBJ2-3	TGTGCCAGCAGTTTATCGGGCATACAGGATGCGCTCCCAGATACGCAGTATTTT	CASSLSGIQDALPDTQYF
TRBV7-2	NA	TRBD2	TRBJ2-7	TGTGCCAGCAGCTTAGCCGGGACTAGCGTGTACGAGCAGTACTTC	CASSLAGTSVYEQYF
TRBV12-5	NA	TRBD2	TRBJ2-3	TGTGCTAGTGGTTTGGTCCCGGGTAGCGGGGGGGCGTCGGATACGCAGTATTTT	CASGLVPGSGGASDTQYF
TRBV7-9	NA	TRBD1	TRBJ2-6	TGTGCCAGCAGCTTGACAGGGGGAGCCCTGGCCAACGTCCTGACTTTC	CASSLTGGALANVLTF